In its sample, the clone carrying this T cell receptor beta chain was seen many times. Its antigen is unidentified. Patients were excluded for uncontrolled infection, other autoimmune disease, pregnancy or lactation. The data are from a study of T cells in Graves' hyperthyroidism and ophthalmopathy. Study context: Peripheral blood specimens were obtained at initial diagnosis, prior to any treatment. Study-wide results and limits: Blood also showed most of the thyroid clonotypes that were expanded above 0.001. The model made its ophthalmopathy prediction, and onset followed a median approximately 6 months later.

Trimming removed 2 bases at V and 0 bases at J, with 9 bases between. The CDR3 runs 16 residues. Germline V CDR1 and CDR2: SGHRS, YFSETQ. TCR beta CDR3 region amplification was performed from RNA transcripts. The primer set for the first-round RT-PCR of the TCR CDR3 was HTBI. TCRdb itself ran the multiplex PCR reads through MiXCR, one entry per CDR3 protein. Of about 560,000 distinct CDR3 sequences in the sample, approximately 14% were seen once. The sequence was collected from a woman aged 25-40 years with Graves' hyperthyroidism. The sample taken for sequencing was blood. This rearrangement joins TRBV5-1 to TRBJ1-6, with D uncertain. The DNA of the CDR3 is TGCGCCAGCAGCTTAGAAGGGAGCTCCTATAATTCACCCCTCCACTTT. It encodes CASSLEGSSYNSPLHF. Filled out from reference TRBV5-1 and TRBJ1-6, the complete variable domain reads KAGVTQTPRYLIKTRGQQVTLSCSPISGHRSVSWYQQTPGQGLQFLFEYFSETQRNKGNFPGRFSGRQFSNSRSEMNVSTLELGDSALYLCASSLEGSSYNSPLHFGNGTRLTVT.